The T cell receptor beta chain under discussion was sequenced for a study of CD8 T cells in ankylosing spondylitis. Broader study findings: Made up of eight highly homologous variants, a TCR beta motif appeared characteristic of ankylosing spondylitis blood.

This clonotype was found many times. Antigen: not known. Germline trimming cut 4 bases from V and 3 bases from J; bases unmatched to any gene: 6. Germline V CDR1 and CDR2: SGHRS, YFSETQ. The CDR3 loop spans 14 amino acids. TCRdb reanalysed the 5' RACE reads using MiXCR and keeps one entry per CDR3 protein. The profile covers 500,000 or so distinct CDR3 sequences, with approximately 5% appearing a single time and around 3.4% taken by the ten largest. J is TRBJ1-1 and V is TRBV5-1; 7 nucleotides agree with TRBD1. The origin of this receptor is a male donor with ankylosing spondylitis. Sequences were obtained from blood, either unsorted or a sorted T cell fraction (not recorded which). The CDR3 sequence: CASSRGQEDTEAFF. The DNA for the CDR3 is TGCGCCAGCAGCCGCGGACAGGAGGACACTGAAGCTTTCTTT.